Included here is one TCR beta chain sequence, with context. The data stem from a study of blood T cell repertoires in COVID-19. Study as a whole: Sites across the United States, Italy and Spain contributed samples from acute and convalescent COVID-19. In each case, the material was cDNA or gDNA derived from T cells, B-cell-depleted T cells, or PBMCs.

Study processing details: Reference gene primer amplification in the assay estimated nucleated cell counts. TCRdb's table, derived via immunoSEQ multiplex PCR, lists solely in-frame clones and lacks some. The V and J calls and clone size were taken over from that table, and D and trimming were inferred from the DNA. The profile shows about 260,000 clones, around 87% of them singletons. Looked up from germline, CDR1 is SGDLS and CDR2 is YYNGEE. V lost 0 bases and J lost 4, with 16 bases in between. The CDR3 covers 16 residues. The chain uses TRBV9 and TRBJ1-1, with a possible D match to TRBD1 (5 bases). This clonotype was sampled from a woman aged 40 to 50 who had recovered from COVID-19. The sample was peripheral blood. The chain's CDR3 is CASSVVGGGDTTEAFF. CDR3 nucleotides: TGTGCCAGCAGCGTAGTAGGAGGAGGGGATACCACTGAAGCTTTCTTT.